The 3 T cell receptor beta chains below were found in one sample sequenced in a study of cytomegalovirus exposure and HLA in healthy donors. Generated by immunoSEQ multiplex PCR, the TCRdb table keeps only in-frame clones and is missing some. The table records 150,000 to 200,000 clones, roughly 90% of them present only once. Input material: PBMCs. The origin of the receptors is a woman aged 18-29 years in good health and CMV-seronegative.

This clone was seen more than once but under ten times. The V call is TRBV18, the J call TRBJ2-5; weak D call: TRBD2 (6 bases). V shed 0 bases and J shed 1 base, with 9 bases lying between them. The germline CDR1 and CDR2 sequences are KGHSH and LQKENI. CDR3 length equals 15 residues. The DNA of the CDR3 is TGTGCCAGCTCACCACCGGCGGGGAGCCAAGAGACCCAGTACTTC. Translation: CASSPPAGSQETQYF.

The chain carries TRBV5-1 and TRBJ1-1, with D possibly being TRBD1 (6 bases). The CDR3 has 14 amino acids. CDR1 and CDR2 (germline): SGHRS, YFSETQ. Trimming shortened V by 3 bases and J by 4 bases, and 13 bases separated the two germline ends. The CDR3 spells CASSSGVQSTEAFF. The CDR3 bases are TGCGCCAGCAGCTCAGGGGTGCAGAGCACTGAAGCTTTCTTT. The variable domain in full, with the rest retrieved from reference TRBV5-1 and TRBJ1-1, is KAGVTQTPRYLIKTRGQQVTLSCSPISGHRSVSWYQQTPGQGLQFLFEYFSETQRNKGNFPGRFSGRQFSNSRSEMNVSTLELGDSALYLCASSSGVQSTEAFFGQGTRLTVV.

The chain combines TRBV29-1 with TRBJ1-1; a weak D match, TRBD1 (6 bases). Germline CDR1 SQVTM, CDR2 ANQGSEA. This CDR3 is built from 12 residues. CDR3 protein: CIPQGTYTEAFF. The CDR3 DNA sequence: TGCATCCCCCAGGGGACCTACACTGAAGCTTTCTTT.